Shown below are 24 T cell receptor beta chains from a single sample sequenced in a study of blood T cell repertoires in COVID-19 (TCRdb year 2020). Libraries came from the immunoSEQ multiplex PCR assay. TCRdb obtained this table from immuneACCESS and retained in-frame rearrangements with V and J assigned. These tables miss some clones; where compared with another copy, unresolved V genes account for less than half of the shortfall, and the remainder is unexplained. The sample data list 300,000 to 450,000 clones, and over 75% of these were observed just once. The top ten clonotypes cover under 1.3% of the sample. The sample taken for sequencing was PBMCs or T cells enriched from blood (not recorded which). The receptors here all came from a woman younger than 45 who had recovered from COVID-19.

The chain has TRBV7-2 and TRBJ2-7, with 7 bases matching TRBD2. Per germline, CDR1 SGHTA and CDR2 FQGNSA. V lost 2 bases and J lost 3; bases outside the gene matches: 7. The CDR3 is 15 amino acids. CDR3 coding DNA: TGTGCCAGCAGCTTATCACTAGCGTGGATCTACGAGCAGTACTTC. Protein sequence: CASSLSLAWIYEQYF.

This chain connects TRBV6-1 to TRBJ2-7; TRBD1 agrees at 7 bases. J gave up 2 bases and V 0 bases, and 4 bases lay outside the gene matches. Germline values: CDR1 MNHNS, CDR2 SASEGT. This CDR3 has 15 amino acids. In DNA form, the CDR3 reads TGTGCCAGCAGTGAAGCGCCCGGGACAGCCTACGAGCAGTACTTC. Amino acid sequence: CASSEAPGTAYEQYF.

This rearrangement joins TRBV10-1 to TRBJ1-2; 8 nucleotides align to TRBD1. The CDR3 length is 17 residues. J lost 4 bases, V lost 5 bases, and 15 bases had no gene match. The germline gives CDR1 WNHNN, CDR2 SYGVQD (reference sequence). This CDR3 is CASSPDRVTVALYGYTF. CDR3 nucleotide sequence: TGCGCCAGCAGTCCGGACAGGGTAACGGTGGCTCTCTATGGCTACACCTTC.

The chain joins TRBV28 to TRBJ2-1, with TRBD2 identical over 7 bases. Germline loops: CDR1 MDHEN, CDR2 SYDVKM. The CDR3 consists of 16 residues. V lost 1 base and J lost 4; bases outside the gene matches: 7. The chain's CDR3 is CASSLSGGGGYNEQFF. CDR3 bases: TGTGCCAGCAGTTTATCTGGCGGGGGTGGGTACAATGAGCAGTTCTTC.

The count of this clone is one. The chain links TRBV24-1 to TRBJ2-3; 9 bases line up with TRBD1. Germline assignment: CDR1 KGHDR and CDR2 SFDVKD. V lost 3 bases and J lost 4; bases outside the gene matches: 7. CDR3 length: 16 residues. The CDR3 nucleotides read TGTGCCACCAGTGATCTGGGACAGGGATGGGCAGATACGCAGTATTTT. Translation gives CATSDLGQGWADTQYF.

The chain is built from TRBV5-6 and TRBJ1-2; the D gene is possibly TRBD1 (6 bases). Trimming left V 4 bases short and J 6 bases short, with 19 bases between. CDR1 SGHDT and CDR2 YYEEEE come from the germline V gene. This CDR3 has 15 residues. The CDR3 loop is CASSPRLAPGDGYTF. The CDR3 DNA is TGTGCCAGCAGCCCCCGGTTGGCCCCAGGGGATGGCTACACCTTC.

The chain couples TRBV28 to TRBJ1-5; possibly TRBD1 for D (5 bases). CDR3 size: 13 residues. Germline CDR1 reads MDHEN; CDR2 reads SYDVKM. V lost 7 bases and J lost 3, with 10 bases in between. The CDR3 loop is CASNQGTNQPQHF. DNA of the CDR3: TGTGCCAGCAATCAGGGAACCAATCAGCCCCAGCATTTT.

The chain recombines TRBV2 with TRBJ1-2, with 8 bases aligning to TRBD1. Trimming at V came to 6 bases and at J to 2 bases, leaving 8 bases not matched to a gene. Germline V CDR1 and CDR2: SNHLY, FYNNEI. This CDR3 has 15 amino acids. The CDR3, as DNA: TGTGCCAGCAGGGGGACAGGCAGAATGAACTATGGCTACACCTTC. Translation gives CASRGTGRMNYGYTF.

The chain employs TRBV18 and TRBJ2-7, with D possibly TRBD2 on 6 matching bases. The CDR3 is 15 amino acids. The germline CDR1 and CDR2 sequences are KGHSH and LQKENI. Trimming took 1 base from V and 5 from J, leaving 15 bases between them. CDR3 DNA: TGTGCCAGCTCACCACTCCGGGACTCGGCGGACGAGCAGTACTTC. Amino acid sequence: CASSPLRDSADEQYF.

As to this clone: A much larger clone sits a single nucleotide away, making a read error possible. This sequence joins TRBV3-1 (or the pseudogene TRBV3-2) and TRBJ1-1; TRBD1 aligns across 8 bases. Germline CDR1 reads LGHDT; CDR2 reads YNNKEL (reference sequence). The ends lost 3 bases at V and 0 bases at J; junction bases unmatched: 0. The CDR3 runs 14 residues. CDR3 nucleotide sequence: TGTGCCAGCAGCCAGGACAGGGTGAACACTGAAGCTTTCTTT. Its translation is CASSQDRVNTEAFF.

As DNA, the CDR3 is TGTGCCAGCAGTGTGGGCGCGAACACCGGGGAGCTGTTTTTT. Translation gives CASSVGANTGELFF. The V call is TRBV25-1, the J call TRBJ2-2, with no clear D. Deletions cut 4 bases from V and 0 bases from J, with 6 bases between. This CDR3 region has 14 residues. From germline, CDR1 is MGHDK and CDR2 SYGVNS.

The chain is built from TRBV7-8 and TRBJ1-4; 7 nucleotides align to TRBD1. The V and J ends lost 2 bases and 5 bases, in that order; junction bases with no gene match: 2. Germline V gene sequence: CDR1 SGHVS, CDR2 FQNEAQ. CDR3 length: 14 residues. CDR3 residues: CASSLRDRNEKLFF. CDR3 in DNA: TGTGCCAGCAGCTTACGGGACAGAAATGAAAAACTGTTTTTT.

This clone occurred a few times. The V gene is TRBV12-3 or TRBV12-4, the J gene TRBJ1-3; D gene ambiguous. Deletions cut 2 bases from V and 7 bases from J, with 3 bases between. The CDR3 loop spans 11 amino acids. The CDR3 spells CASSLSNTIYF. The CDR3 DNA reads TGTGCCAGCAGTTTATCGAACACCATATATTTT.

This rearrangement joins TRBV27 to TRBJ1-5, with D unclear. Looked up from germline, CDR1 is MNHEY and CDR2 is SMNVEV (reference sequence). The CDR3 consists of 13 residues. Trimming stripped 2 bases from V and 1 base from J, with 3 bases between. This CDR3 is CASSLSSNQPQHF. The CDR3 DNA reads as TGTGCCAGCAGTTTAAGCAGCAATCAGCCCCAGCATTTT.

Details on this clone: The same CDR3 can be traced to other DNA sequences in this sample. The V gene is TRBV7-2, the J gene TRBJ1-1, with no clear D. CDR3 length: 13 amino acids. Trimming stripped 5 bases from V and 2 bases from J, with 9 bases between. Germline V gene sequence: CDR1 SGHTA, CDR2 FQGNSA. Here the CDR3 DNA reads TGTGCCAGCAGCCTTAAGAGAAACACTGAAGCTTTCTTT. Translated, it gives CASSLKRNTEAFF.

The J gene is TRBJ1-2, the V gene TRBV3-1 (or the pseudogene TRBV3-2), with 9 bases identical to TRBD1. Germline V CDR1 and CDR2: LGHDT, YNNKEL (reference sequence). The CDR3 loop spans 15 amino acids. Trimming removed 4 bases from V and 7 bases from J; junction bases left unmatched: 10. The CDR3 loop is CASSPYRGQSSGYTF. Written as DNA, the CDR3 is TGTGCCAGCAGCCCATACAGGGGGCAATCCTCTGGCTACACCTTC.

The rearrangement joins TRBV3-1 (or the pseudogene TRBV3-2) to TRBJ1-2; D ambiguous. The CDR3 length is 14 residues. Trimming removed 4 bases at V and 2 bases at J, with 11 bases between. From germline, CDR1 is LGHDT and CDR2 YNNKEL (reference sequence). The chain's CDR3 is CASSPPFENYGYTF. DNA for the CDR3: TGTGCCAGCAGCCCCCCGTTCGAGAACTATGGCTACACCTTC.

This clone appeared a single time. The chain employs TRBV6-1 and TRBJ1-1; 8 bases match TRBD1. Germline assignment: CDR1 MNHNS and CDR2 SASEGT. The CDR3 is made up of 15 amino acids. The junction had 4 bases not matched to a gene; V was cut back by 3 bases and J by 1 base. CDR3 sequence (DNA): TGTGCCAGCAGTGACGGACAGGGAGGGAACACTGAAGCTTTCTTT. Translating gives CASSDGQGGNTEAFF.

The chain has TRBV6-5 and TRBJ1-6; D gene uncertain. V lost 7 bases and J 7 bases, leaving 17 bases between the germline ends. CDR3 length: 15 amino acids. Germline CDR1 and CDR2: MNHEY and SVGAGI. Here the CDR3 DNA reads TGTGCCAGCACCCCCGGAAGGCAGAGGAATTCACCCCTCCACTTT. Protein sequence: CASTPGRQRNSPLHF.

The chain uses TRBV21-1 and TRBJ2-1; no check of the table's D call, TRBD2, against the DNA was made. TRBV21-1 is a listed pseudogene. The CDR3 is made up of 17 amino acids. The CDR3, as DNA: TGTGCCAGCATCCGCCGGGCGGGGGAAAATACAGTCGATGAGCAGTTCTTC. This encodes CASIRRAGENTVDEQFF.

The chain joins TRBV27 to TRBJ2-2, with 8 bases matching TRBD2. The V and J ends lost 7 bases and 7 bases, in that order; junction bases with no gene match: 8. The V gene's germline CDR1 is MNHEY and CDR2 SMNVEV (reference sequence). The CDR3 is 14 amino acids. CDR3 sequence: CASMLTSDYGELFF. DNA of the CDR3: TGTGCCAGCATGCTGACTAGCGATTACGGGGAGCTGTTTTTT.

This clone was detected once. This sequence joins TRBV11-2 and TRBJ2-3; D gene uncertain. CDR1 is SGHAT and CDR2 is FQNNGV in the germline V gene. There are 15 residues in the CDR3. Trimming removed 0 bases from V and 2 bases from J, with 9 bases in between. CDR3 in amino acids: CASSLDIISTDTQYF. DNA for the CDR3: TGTGCCAGCAGCTTAGATATTATCTCCACAGATACGCAGTATTTT.

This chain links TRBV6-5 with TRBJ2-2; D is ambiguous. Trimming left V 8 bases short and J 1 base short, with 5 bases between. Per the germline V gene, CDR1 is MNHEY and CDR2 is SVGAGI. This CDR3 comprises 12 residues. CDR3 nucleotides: TGTGCCAGCTGCAGGAACACCGGGGAGCTGTTTTTT. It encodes CASCRNTGELFF.

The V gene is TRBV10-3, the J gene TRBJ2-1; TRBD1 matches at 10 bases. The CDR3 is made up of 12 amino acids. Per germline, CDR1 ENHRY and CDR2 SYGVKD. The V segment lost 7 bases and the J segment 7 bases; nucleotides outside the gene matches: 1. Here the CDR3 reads CAITGQGNEQFF. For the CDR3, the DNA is TGTGCCATCACGGGACAGGGGAATGAGCAGTTCTTC.